This T cell receptor beta chain was observed in a study of T cells in Graves' hyperthyroidism and ophthalmopathy (dated by TCRdb to between 2019 and 2020). Regarding the study in general: Peripheral blood samples were taken at initial diagnosis, before any treatment was given. To identify TCR V-J signatures that set the groups apart, the researchers used a discovery cohort of about a hundred patients, made up of roughly 40 with Graves' ophthalmopathy and about 60 with stable Graves' hyperthyroidism. Whether ophthalmopathy could be predicted prospectively was tested in an independent validation cohort made up of about 18 hyperthyroidism patients plus 17 patients who later progressed to ophthalmopathy. The 85 to 100 discovery patients were randomly split 7:3 into training and test sets. The study also compared thyroid tissue and blood T-cell repertoires from more than five Graves' hyperthyroidism patients. After blood sampling, hyperthyroidism patients were treated with methimazole at a starting dose of 30 mg daily, and ophthalmopathy patients were treated with high-dose intravenous methylprednisolone. The paper reports TCR Vbeta CDR3 sequencing of over 130 peripheral blood samples: 43 ophthalmopathy, roughly 74 hyperthyroidism and approximately 17 progressor patients. On the study overall, not on this receptor specifically: In cross-validation, a model built on a 13 V-J signature told ophthalmopathy apart from stable hyperthyroidism with 87.88% sensitivity and about 81% specificity, and in testing the same model reached 80%/75%. Most expanded thyroid clonotypes (frequency above 0.001) were also detected in blood, suggesting blood repertoires may reflect thyroid immune responses. Sample size was not statistically predetermined, and investigators were not blinded to group allocation. In validation, progression to ophthalmopathy was predicted by the model with roughly 69% sensitivity and 72% to 80% specificity, a median of roughly six months before onset.

Stable Graves' hyperthyroidism was defined as no progression to ophthalmopathy during 18 months of follow-up. Hyperthyroidism patients were newly diagnosed, had a disease duration of under 2 months, and were aged 18 to 65 years. Exclusion was applied to patients with uncontrolled infections, other autoimmune diseases, pregnancy or lactation. Diagnoses were established on the basis of clinical symptoms, serum thyroxine and TRAb, thyroid ultrasound, and orbital computed tomography. PBMCs were separated from roughly 10 ml of fresh peripheral blood using Ficoll-Paque density gradient centrifugation. Total RNA was extracted with Trizol reagent, and quality was checked on an Agilent 2100 Bioanalyzer. The table lists this clonotype with many counts. Its antigen is still unknown. Per-nucleotide qualities are absent, and no much larger clonotype sits a single base away. The TCR beta CDR3 regions were amplified from RNA transcripts. The TCR CDR3 was subjected to a first round of RT-PCR using the HTBI primer set and the Qiagen OneStep RT-PCR kit. The libraries were constructed in a second round of multiplex PCR and then size-selected and purified. Paired-end sequencing of the libraries was performed with 100 bp reads on an Illumina HiSeq2000. Processing in the source paper ran as follows. Raw data were processed with SOAPnuke, discarding reads with adapters, uncalled bases, mean Phred below 15, or no exact constant-primer or identifier match. COPE v1.2.5 was used to merge high-quality paired reads, and clonotypes were defined as unique nucleotide sequences. MiTCR v1.1 was used to align clonotypes to the IMGT TRBV, TRBD and TRBJ reference segments. Only V-J combinations with frequency above 0.0001, covering about 99% of repertoires, were analysed. A TCS score was defined as the ratio of F50 (clonal expansion) to E x V (chaos), with BLOSUM62-based TCRdist applied between CDR3 peptides within each V-J. Welch's t-statistics and random forest reduced 500 to 650 V-J features to 10 to 15, which were used in a naive Bayes classifier (R e1071). TCRdb reanalyzed the raw reads on its own, using fastp at Q25 for trimming and MiXCR for clone calling, and kept in-frame beta chains. Each CDR3 protein appears once, grouped with its most common genes and DNA. The V and J calls were determined by TCRdb, not by the authors. The sample records approximately 430,000 distinct CDR3 sequences, approximately 14% of which are singletons. Clones ranked in the top ten supply roughly 15% of the sample.

Cut back by 6 bases and 5 bases, the V and J ends lie 16 bases apart. As encoded in the germline V gene (reference sequence), CDR1 is DFQATT while CDR2 is SNEGSKA. The CDR3 starts with the cysteine, ends with the phenylalanine, and has 14 residues. This entry keeps only the CDR3 DNA: 42 bases, framed from base 1. The source material was blood. The receptor chain draws on TRBV20-1 and TRBJ2-2, with TRBD1 perhaps the D gene, on 6 matching bases. The TCR sequence derives from a woman between 18 and 29 years old with Graves' hyperthyroidism. The DNA sequence is given as TGCAGTGCCGACAACATACAGGGTACCGGGGAGCTGTTTTTT. This encodes CSADNIQGTGELFF.